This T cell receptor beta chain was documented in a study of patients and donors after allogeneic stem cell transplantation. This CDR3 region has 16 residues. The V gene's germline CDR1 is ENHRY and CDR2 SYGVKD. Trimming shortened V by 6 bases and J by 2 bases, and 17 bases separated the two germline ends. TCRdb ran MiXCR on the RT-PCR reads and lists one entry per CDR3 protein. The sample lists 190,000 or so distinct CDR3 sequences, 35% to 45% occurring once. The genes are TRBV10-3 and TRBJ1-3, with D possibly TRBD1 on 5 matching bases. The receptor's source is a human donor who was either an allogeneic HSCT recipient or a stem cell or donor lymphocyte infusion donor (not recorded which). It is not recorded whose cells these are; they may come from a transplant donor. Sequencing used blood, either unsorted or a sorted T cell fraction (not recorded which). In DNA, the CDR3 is TGTGCCATCAGCGACCCACCAGCAGGGCCTGGAAACACCATATATTTT. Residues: CAISDPPAGPGNTIYF.